The 30 T cell receptor beta chains below all came from one sample that was sequenced in a study of blood T cell repertoires in COVID-19. Data came from immunoSEQ multiplex PCR; TCRdb stores just in-frame clones and leaves some out. The sample shows under 110,000 clones, about 90% of them seen only once. The specimen was peripheral blood. The receptors shown here come from a woman in her twenties or thirties with acute or convalescent COVID-19.

J is TRBJ2-7 and V is TRBV6-1; D possibly corresponds to TRBD1 (6 bases). This CDR3 region has 16 residues. The germline V and J ends were trimmed by 3 bases and 0 bases, with 15 bases remaining between them. The germline V gene encodes CDR1 MNHNS and CDR2 SASEGT. The CDR3 loop is CASSDVAGVSSYEQYF. The CDR3 nucleotides are TGTGCCAGCAGTGATGTCGCAGGGGTCAGCTCCTACGAGCAGTACTTC.

The sample holds one count of this clone. V is TRBV6-5 and J is TRBJ1-2, with 7 bases matching TRBD1. The CDR3 contains 13 residues. Losses at the gene ends were 6 bases for V and 4 bases for J; bases not matched to a gene: 5. Germline CDR1 and CDR2: MNHEY and SVGAGI. The CDR3 DNA follows: TGTGCCAGCAGCGTCCGGGACAGCTATGGCTACACCTTC. Translated: CASSVRDSYGYTF.

This sequence joins TRBV5-5 and TRBJ1-1; 9 positions match TRBD1. V lost 2 bases to trimming and J lost 1 base; unmatched junction nucleotides: 9. From germline, CDR1 is SGHKS and CDR2 YYEKEE (reference sequence). The CDR3 loop spans 17 amino acids. CDR3: CASSLLTGGMANTEAFF. The DNA of the CDR3 is TGTGCCAGCAGCTTATTGACAGGGGGGATGGCGAACACTGAAGCTTTCTTT.

The rearrangement joins TRBV7-8 to TRBJ1-1, with TRBD1 matching 9 bases. Unmatched junction bases numbered 7, after V lost 5 bases and J lost 0 bases. CDR1 is SGHVS and CDR2 is FQNEAQ in the germline V gene. CDR3 length: 16 residues. In DNA form, the CDR3 reads TGTGCCAGCAGCAAATCCCGGGACAGGGTGAACACTGAAGCTTTCTTT. As protein: CASSKSRDRVNTEAFF.

In its sample, this clone was seen once. The chain recombines TRBV7-9 with TRBJ1-4; D uncertain. There are 15 residues in the CDR3. The germline V gene has CDR1 SEHNR and CDR2 FQNEAQ (reference sequence). V lost 1 base and J 6 bases, leaving 12 bases between the germline ends. The CDR3 coding sequence is TGTGCCAGCAGCTTAGTGTCTCTTTCTCATGAAAAACTGTTTTTT. Its protein is CASSLVSLSHEKLFF.

V and J are TRBV20-1 and TRBJ2-1; 14 nucleotides agree with TRBD2. CDR1 DFQATT and CDR2 SNEGSKA come from the germline V gene (reference sequence). Trimming took 3 bases from V and 12 from J; bases not matched to a gene: 7. The CDR3 sequence is 14 residues long. The CDR3 reads CSASPGLAGGRQFF. The CDR3 DNA reads as TGCAGTGCTAGTCCCGGACTAGCGGGGGGTCGGCAGTTCTTC.

The chain couples TRBV7-9 to TRBJ2-7, with 9 bases that match TRBD1. The junction had 7 bases not matched to a gene; V was cut back by 1 base and J by 3 bases. The CDR3 length is 16 residues. Germline V gene lookup returns CDR1 SEHNR and CDR2 FQNEAQ (reference sequence). For the CDR3, the DNA is TGTGCCAGCAGCTTAGATCCAGGACAGGGGTTCTACGAGCAGTACTTC. Translating it yields CASSLDPGQGFYEQYF.

V usage is TRBV11-2 and J usage is TRBJ2-5; 10 positions match TRBD2. This CDR3 has 15 amino acids. With V trimmed by 2 bases and J by 1 base, 1 base remained unmatched. Per the germline V gene, CDR1 is SGHAT and CDR2 is FQNNGV. For the CDR3, the DNA is TGTGCCAGCAGCTTACTAGCGGGGGCCCAAGAGACCCAGTACTTC. This codes for CASSLLAGAQETQYF.

This clone has a handful of counts. This rearrangement joins TRBV9 to TRBJ2-1; TRBD2 aligns across 8 bases. The CDR3 is 16 amino acids. In germline, CDR1 is SGDLS, CDR2 YYNGEE. V trimming: 4 bases; J trimming: 7 bases; junction bases outside the gene matches: 13. The chain's CDR3 is CASSQLPGGPGNEQFF. CDR3 bases: TGTGCCAGCAGCCAACTCCCGGGGGGGCCCGGGAATGAGCAGTTCTTC.

The chain uses TRBV25-1 and TRBJ2-1; 11 nucleotides match TRBD1. Looked up from germline, CDR1 is MGHDK and CDR2 is SYGVNS. The length of the CDR3 is 15 residues. The J segment lost 9 bases and the V segment lost 4 bases, leaving 8 bases of the junction unmatched. The CDR3 DNA follows: TGTGCCAGCAGTGTCCGGGACAGGGGGTTGGGTGAGCAGTTCTTC. Translated, it gives CASSVRDRGLGEQFF.

The chain joins TRBV27 to TRBJ1-2, with D possibly matching TRBD1 (5 bases). From germline, CDR1 is MNHEY and CDR2 SMNVEV (reference sequence). The CDR3 spans 16 residues. Trimming removed 2 bases at V and 3 bases at J, with 16 bases between. CDR3 coding DNA: TGTGCCAGCAGTTTAAACCCCAGGGTTGAGTACTATGGCTACACCTTC. Residues: CASSLNPRVEYYGYTF.

This chain links TRBV3-1 (or the pseudogene TRBV3-2) with TRBJ2-2, with D possibly TRBD2 on 5 matching bases. The V gene's germline CDR1 is LGHDT and CDR2 YNNKEL (reference sequence). The CDR3 has 16 amino acids. V was cut by 3 bases and J by 8 bases, with 19 bases left in between. The CDR3 DNA sequence: TGTGCCAGCAGCCAGGAGGACTCTGGCACTTGGGGGGAGCTGTTTTTT. Translating gives CASSQEDSGTWGELFF.

The chain combines TRBV6-5 with TRBJ1-1; TRBD1 aligns across 7 bases. Germline lookup yields CDR1 MNHEY and CDR2 SVGAGI. This CDR3 region has 11 residues. Trimming took 8 bases from V and 5 from J; bases not matched to a gene: 2. The CDR3: CASGRGTEAFF. Written as DNA, the CDR3 is TGTGCCAGCGGCAGGGGGACTGAAGCTTTCTTT.

The sample holds one count of this clone. The rearrangement uses TRBV7-8 and TRBJ2-2; D remains unclear. The V end was cut by 1 base, the J end by 5 bases, with 8 bases between. The germline CDR1 and CDR2 sequences are SGHVS and FQNEAQ. This CDR3 has 14 residues. The CDR3 is CASSLVSTTGELFF. The CDR3 nucleotides read TGTGCCAGCAGCTTAGTGTCGACTACCGGGGAGCTGTTTTTT.

V gene TRBV5-1 combines with J gene TRBJ1-1; unclear D gene. The length of the CDR3 is 15 residues. V gave up 4 bases and J gave up 4 bases, with 17 bases separating them. CDR1 is SGHRS, CDR2 YFSETQ, per germline. The CDR3 here is CASSPPWAEGTEAFF. The DNA of the CDR3 is TGCGCCAGCAGCCCCCCCTGGGCTGAGGGCACTGAAGCTTTCTTT.

The chain combines TRBV5-1 with TRBJ2-7, with a tentative D call TRBD2 (6 bases). The CDR3 length is 14 residues. Germline V gives CDR1 SGHRS, CDR2 YFSETQ. V was pared by 0 bases and J by 2 bases, with 9 bases between. CDR3 protein: CASSLAPGAYEQYF. Here the CDR3 DNA reads TGCGCCAGCAGCTTGGCCCCGGGGGCCTACGAGCAGTACTTC.

This clone was observed a single time. This sequence joins TRBV2 and TRBJ1-5; 8 bases are shared with TRBD1. The J segment lost 4 bases and the V segment lost 7 bases, leaving 12 bases of the junction unmatched. The germline gives CDR1 SNHLY, CDR2 FYNNEI. The CDR3 contains 16 residues. The chain's CDR3 is CASKGNLRGLNQPQHF. The CDR3, as DNA: TGTGCCAGCAAGGGGAACCTCAGGGGGCTTAATCAGCCCCAGCATTTT.

The chain has TRBV11-2 and TRBJ2-3, with D tentatively TRBD2 (5 bases). Trimming cost V 5 bases and J 1 base, with 13 bases left between them. The germline gives CDR1 SGHAT, CDR2 FQNNGV. This CDR3 is built from 15 residues. The CDR3 bases are TGTGCCAGCAGCCGCAGCGGTCCCGGCACAGATACGCAGTATTTT. The encoded protein is CASSRSGPGTDTQYF.

The rearrangement uses TRBV18 and TRBJ1-2, with TRBD1 identical over 9 bases. The V gene's germline CDR1 is KGHSH and CDR2 LQKENI. CDR3 length equals 16 residues. V was pared by 6 bases and J by 6 bases, with 14 bases of the junction left unmatched. CDR3 protein: CASSHNRGPLVNGYTF. In DNA form, the CDR3 reads TGTGCCAGCTCTCACAACAGGGGGCCCCTCGTTAATGGCTACACCTTC.

The chain employs TRBV2 and TRBJ1-5; D is unresolved. Trimming stripped 4 bases from V and 1 base from J, with 5 bases between. Per the germline V gene, CDR1 is SNHLY and CDR2 is FYNNEI. CDR3 length equals 13 residues. In DNA form, the CDR3 reads TGTGCCAGCAGTGGGCAGAGCAATCAGCCCCAGCATTTT. As protein: CASSGQSNQPQHF.

The J gene is TRBJ2-1, the V gene TRBV5-4; TRBD2 matches 7 bases. The CDR3 runs 13 residues. Looked up from germline, CDR1 is SGHNT and CDR2 is YYREEE (reference sequence). V trimming: 7 bases; J trimming: 10 bases; junction bases outside the gene matches: 11. CDR3 bases: TGTGCCAGCGGTAACCGGGACTATGTCGAGCAGTTCTTC. This codes for CASGNRDYVEQFF.

The rearrangement links TRBV6-5 to TRBJ1-6, with D perhaps matching TRBD1 (5 bases). Germline V gene data show CDR1 as MNHEY and CDR2 as SVGAGI. The CDR3 has 13 residues. The V and J ends lost 4 bases and 14 bases respectively, with 15 bases between them. CDR3 protein: CASSFRVSVTLHF. For the CDR3, the DNA is TGTGCCAGCAGTTTCAGGGTTTCTGTCACCCTCCACTTT.

CDR3 loop: CATSDTQGAFF. DNA for the CDR3: TGTGCCACCAGTGATACCCAGGGAGCTTTCTTT. V usage is TRBV24-1 and J usage is TRBJ1-1; D might be TRBD1 (5 bases). The CDR3 is 11 amino acids. Germline V gene sequence: CDR1 KGHDR, CDR2 SFDVKD. Trimming removed 3 bases from V and 10 bases from J, with 8 bases in between.

This clone has a handful of counts. The chain recombines TRBV19 with TRBJ2-7; TRBD1 aligns across 8 bases. Germline V gene sequence: CDR1 LNHDA, CDR2 SQIVND (reference sequence). J lost 2 bases, V lost 2 bases, and 2 bases had no gene match. The CDR3 runs to 14 residues. CDR3 sequence (DNA): TGTGCCAGTAGTATAATGACAGGGGCCTACGAGCAGTACTTC. Encoded protein: CASSIMTGAYEQYF. Together with reference TRBV19 and TRBJ2-7, the CDR3 gives the full variable domain: DGGITQSPKYLFRKEGQNVTLSCEQNLNHDAMYWYRQDPGQGLRLIYYSQIVNDFQKGDIAEGYSVSREKKESFPLTVTSAQKNPTAFYLCASSIMTGAYEQYFGPGTRLTVT.

This sequence joins TRBV2 and TRBJ1-2, with D possibly being TRBD1 (6 bases). CDR3 size: 13 residues. Germline V gene lookup returns CDR1 SNHLY and CDR2 FYNNEI. The germline V and J ends were trimmed by 1 base and 4 bases, with 7 bases remaining between them. The CDR3 bases are TGTGCCAGCAGTGAAGAAGGGGGCTATGGCTACACCTTC. This codes for CASSEEGGYGYTF. Complete variable domain (other parts from reference TRBV2 and TRBJ1-2): EPEVTQTPSHQVTQMGQEVILRCVPISNHLYFYWYRQILGQKVEFLVSFYNNEISEKSEIFDDQFSVERPDGSNFTLKIRSTKLEDSAMYFCASSEEGGYGYTFGSGTRLTVV.

The CDR3 nucleotides are TGCGCCAGCAGCTCGGGGGATCTCTTGGAGCCCCAGCATTTT. Encoded protein: CASSSGDLLEPQHF. The chain recombines TRBV5-1 with TRBJ1-5; weak D call: TRBD1 (5 bases). The CDR3 contains 14 residues. V shed 3 bases and J shed 8 bases, with 15 bases lying between them. Germline V gene lookup returns CDR1 SGHRS and CDR2 YFSETQ. Based on the CDR3 plus reference TRBV5-1 and TRBJ1-5, the full variable domain is KAGVTQTPRYLIKTRGQQVTLSCSPISGHRSVSWYQQTPGQGLQFLFEYFSETQRNKGNFPGRFSGRQFSNSRSEMNVSTLELGDSALYLCASSSGDLLEPQHFGDGTRLSIL.

In this sample, this clone turned up a few times. This chain links TRBV15 with TRBJ1-2, with 7 bases aligning to TRBD1. Germline assignment: CDR1 LNHNV and CDR2 YYDKDF (reference sequence). V dropped 2 bases and J dropped 6; count of bases not matched to a gene: 9. The CDR3 is 15 amino acids. CDR3 coding DNA: TGTGCCACCAGCAGAATCACCCGGGACAGCGATGGCTACACCTTC. Translated: CATSRITRDSDGYTF.

The genes are TRBV20-1 and TRBJ2-4, with 7 bases lining up with TRBD1. The CDR3 contains 15 residues. The germline V gene encodes CDR1 DFQATT and CDR2 SNEGSKA (reference sequence). Trimming removed 3 bases from V and 4 bases from J; junction bases left unmatched: 9. The CDR3 DNA sequence: TGCAGTGCTAGTGAATCGAGACAGGGTAAAAACATTCAGTACTTC. This sequence encodes CSASESRQGKNIQYF.

V usage is TRBV6-6 and J usage is TRBJ2-7, with 7 bases fitting TRBD2. Germline V gives CDR1 MNHNY, CDR2 SVGAGI (reference sequence). Trimming took 8 bases from V and 4 from J; bases not matched to a gene: 5. The CDR3 is 12 amino acids. CDR3 loop: CASSSAGYEQYF. In DNA form, the CDR3 reads TGTGCCAGCTCGTCAGCGGGGTACGAGCAGTACTTC.

This clone was recorded only once. The J gene is TRBJ1-6, the V gene TRBV5-1, with 10 nucleotides matching TRBD1. The CDR3 runs 16 residues. CDR1 and CDR2 from the germline V gene are SGHRS and YFSETQ. Germline trimming cut 3 bases from V and 15 bases from J; bases unmatched to any gene: 15. CDR3 bases: TGCGCCAGCAGCTCCCCGGGACAGGGGCTGCAGGGCAGCCTCCACTTT. Protein: CASSSPGQGLQGSLHF. Filled out from reference TRBV5-1 and TRBJ1-6, the complete variable domain reads KAGVTQTPRYLIKTRGQQVTLSCSPISGHRSVSWYQQTPGQGLQFLFEYFSETQRNKGNFPGRFSGRQFSNSRSEMNVSTLELGDSALYLCASSSPGQGLQGSLHFGNGTRLTVT.